The rows below give T cell receptor beta chains drawn from one sample of a study of blood T cell repertoires in COVID-19. This table comes from immunoSEQ multiplex PCR, and its TCRdb copy is limited to in-frame clones, with some not included. The sample shows around 130,000 clones, about 81% of them seen only once. Sequencing input: peripheral blood. Receptor source: an elderly woman with acute or convalescent COVID-19. Both conserved end residues are part of each CDR3. The D gene is left open where the match is weak. Clone size is stated in some rows and not others, as once, few, many or a class when expanded.

v_gene	d_gene	abundance	j_gene	CDR3nt	CDR3aa
TRBV27	NA	NA	TRBJ1-5	TGTGCCAGCAGACAGCACAGGTATAGCAATCAGCCCCAGCATTTT	CASRQHRYSNQPQHF
TRBV27	NA	few	TRBJ1-6	TGTGCCAGCAGTTACAAGGCGGGGGGCCTTTCACCCCTCCACTTT	CASSYKAGGLSPLHF
TRBV28	NA	NA	TRBJ2-7	TGTGCCAGCAGCAGAGGGACCTACGAGCAGTACTTC	CASSRGTYEQYF
TRBV4-1	NA	NA	TRBJ1-2	TGCGCCAGCAGCCTCTGGGGGGGCGGGGGCTACACCTTC	CASSLWGGGGYTF
TRBV24-1	NA	NA	TRBJ2-7	TGTGCCACCAGTCATCCCAAGCCAGGTTCGTACTTC	CATSHPKPGSYF
TRBV5-5	NA	NA	TRBJ1-2	TGTGCCAGCAGCTTATTCGGGACATCTGGCTACACCTTC	CASSLFGTSGYTF
TRBV28	NA	NA	TRBJ2-1	TGTGCCAGCAGTCAGTATCGTGCGGCTGAGCAGTTCTTC	CASSQYRAAEQFF
TRBV5-4	NA	NA	TRBJ1-6	TGTGCCAGCAGCTCTCAACTTAGCTCCTATAATTCACCCCTCCACTTT	CASSSQLSSYNSPLHF
TRBV24-1	NA	NA	TRBJ1-1	TGTGCCACGAGAGTCGCGGGGAGAATGAACACTGAAGCTTTCTTT	CATRVAGRMNTEAFF
TRBV7-2	TRBD2	NA	TRBJ2-3	TGTGCCAGCACCTACCCCCCTAGCGGGGGGCCAGATACGCAGTATTTT	CASTYPPSGGPDTQYF
TRBV3-1/TRBV3-2	TRBD2	few	TRBJ2-7	TGTGCCAGCAGCCAAGTGGCGGGGGGGCTCGGGGAGCAGTACTTC	CASSQVAGGLGEQYF
TRBV19	NA	few	TRBJ1-5	TGTGCCAGTAGTAGAACAGGGTTTGGGAATCAGCCCCAGCATTTT	CASSRTGFGNQPQHF
TRBV29-1	TRBD1	NA	TRBJ2-2	TGCAGCGTCTTACAGGGGGCTGACGGGGAGCTGTTTTTT	CSVLQGADGELFF
TRBV28	TRBD1	once	TRBJ2-3	TGTGCCAGCAGTTTCTCGGGACAGAGTTTTACAGATACGCAGTATTTT	CASSFSGQSFTDTQYF